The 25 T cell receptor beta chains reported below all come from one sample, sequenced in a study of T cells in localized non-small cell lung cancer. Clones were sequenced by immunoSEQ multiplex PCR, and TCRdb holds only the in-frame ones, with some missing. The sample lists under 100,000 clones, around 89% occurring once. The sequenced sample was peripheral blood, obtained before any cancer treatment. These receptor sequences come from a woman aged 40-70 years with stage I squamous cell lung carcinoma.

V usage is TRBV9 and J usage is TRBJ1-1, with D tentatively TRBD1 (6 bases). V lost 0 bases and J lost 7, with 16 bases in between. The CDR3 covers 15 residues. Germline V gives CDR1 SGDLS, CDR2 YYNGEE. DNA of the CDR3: TGTGCCAGCAGCGTAGGGTCGCGTACGACAGGTGAAGCTTTCTTT. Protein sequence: CASSVGSRTTGEAFF.

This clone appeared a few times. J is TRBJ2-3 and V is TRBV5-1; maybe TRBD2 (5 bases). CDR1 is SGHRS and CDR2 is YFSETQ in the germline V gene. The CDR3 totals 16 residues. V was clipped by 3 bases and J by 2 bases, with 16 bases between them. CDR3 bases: TGCGCCAGCAGCTCCGGACTGACGAAGGTCACAGATACGCAGTATTTT. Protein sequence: CASSSGLTKVTDTQYF.

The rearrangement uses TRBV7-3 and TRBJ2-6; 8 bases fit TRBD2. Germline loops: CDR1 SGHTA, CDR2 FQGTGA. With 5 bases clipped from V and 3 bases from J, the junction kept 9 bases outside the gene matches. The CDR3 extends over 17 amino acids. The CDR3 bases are TGTGCCAGCAGCCCTAGTCCAGCGGGGGTTGGGGCCAACGTCCTGACTTTC. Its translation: CASSPSPAGVGANVLTF.

The CDR3 coding sequence is TGCAGCGTTGCGGGGGCGAATCAGCCCCAGCATTTT. Translated: CSVAGANQPQHF. The chain joins TRBV29-1 to TRBJ1-5; TRBD1 is a possible D gene (6 bases). The V end lost 4 bases, the J end lost 4 bases, and 8 bases lay between the germline ends. CDR3 length: 12 amino acids. Germline assignment: CDR1 SQVTM and CDR2 ANQGSEA. The entire variable domain, with the rest obtained from reference TRBV29-1 and TRBJ1-5, is as follows: SAVISQKPSRDICQRGTSLTIQCQVDSQVTMMFWYRQQPGQSLTLIATANQGSEATYESGFVIDKFPISRPNLTFSTLTVSNMSPEDSSIYLCSVAGANQPQHFGDGTRLSIL.

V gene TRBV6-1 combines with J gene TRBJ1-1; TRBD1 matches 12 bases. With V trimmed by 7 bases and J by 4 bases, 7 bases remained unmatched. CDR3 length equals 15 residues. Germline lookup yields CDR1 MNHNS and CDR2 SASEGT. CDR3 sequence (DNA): TGTGCCAGCAAGGGGACAGGGGGCCCGAGCACTGAAGCTTTCTTT. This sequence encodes CASKGTGGPSTEAFF.

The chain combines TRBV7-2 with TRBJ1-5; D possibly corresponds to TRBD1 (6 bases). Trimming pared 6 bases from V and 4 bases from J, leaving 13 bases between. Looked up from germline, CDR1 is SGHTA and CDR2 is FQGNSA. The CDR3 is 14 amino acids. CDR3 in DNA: TGTGCCAGCAGTTATTTAACAGGGAATCAGCCCCAGCATTTT. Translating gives CASSYLTGNQPQHF.

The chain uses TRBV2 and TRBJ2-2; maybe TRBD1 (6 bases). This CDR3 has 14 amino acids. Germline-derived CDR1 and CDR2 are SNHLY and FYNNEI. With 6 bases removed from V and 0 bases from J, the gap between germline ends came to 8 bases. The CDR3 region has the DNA TGTGCCAGCAGCCGGGACACGAACACCGGGGAGCTGTTTTTT. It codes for CASSRDTNTGELFF. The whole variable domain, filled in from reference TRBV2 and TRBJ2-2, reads EPEVTQTPSHQVTQMGQEVILRCVPISNHLYFYWYRQILGQKVEFLVSFYNNEISEKSEIFDDQFSVERPDGSNFTLKIRSTKLEDSAMYFCASSRDTNTGELFFGEGSRLTVL.

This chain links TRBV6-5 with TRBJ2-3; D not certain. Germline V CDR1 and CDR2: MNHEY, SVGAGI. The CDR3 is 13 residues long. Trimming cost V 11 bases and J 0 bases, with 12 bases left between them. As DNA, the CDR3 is TGTGCCGCGGTCGAGGCTAGCACAGATACGCAGTATTTT. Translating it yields CAAVEASTDTQYF.

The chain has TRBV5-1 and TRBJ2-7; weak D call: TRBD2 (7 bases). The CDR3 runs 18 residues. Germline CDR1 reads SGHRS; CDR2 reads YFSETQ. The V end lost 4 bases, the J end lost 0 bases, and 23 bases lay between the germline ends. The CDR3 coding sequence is TGCGCCAGCAGCCCTCTGCTGAACGGGGGGCTCAGCTCCTACGAGCAGTACTTC. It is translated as CASSPLLNGGLSSYEQYF.

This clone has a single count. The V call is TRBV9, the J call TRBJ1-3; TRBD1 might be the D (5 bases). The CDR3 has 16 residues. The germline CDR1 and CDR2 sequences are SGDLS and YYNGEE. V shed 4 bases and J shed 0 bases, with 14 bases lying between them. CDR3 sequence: CASSKGTLSSGNTIYF. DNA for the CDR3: TGTGCCAGCAGCAAGGGGACTCTGAGCTCTGGAAACACCATATATTTT.

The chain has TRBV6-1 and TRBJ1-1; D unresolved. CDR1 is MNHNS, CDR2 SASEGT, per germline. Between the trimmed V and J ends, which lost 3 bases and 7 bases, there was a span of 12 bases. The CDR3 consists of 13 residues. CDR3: CASSDGWQVEAFF. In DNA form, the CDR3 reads TGTGCCAGCAGTGATGGATGGCAAGTTGAAGCTTTCTTT.

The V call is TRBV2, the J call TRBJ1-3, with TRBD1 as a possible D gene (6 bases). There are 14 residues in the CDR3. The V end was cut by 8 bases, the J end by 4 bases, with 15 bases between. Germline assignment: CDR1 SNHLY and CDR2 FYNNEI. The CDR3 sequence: CASVQSGVGNTIYF. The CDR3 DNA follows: TGTGCCAGCGTCCAATCAGGGGTAGGAAACACCATATATTTT.

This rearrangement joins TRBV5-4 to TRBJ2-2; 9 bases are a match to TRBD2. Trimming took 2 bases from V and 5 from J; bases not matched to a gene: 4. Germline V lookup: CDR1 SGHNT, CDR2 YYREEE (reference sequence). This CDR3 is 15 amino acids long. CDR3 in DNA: TGTGCCAGCAGCTTCGCGGGGGGGTTGACCGGGGAGCTGTTTTTT. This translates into CASSFAGGLTGELFF.

Here the CDR3 reads CASSQRTSGGAYEQYF. The DNA of the CDR3 is TGTGCCAGCAGCCAGAGGACGTCGGGGGGGGCGTATGAGCAGTACTTC. The chain joins TRBV4-2 to TRBJ2-7; 8 nucleotides line up with TRBD2. CDR3 length: 16 amino acids. CDR1 is LGHNA, CDR2 YNFKEQ, per germline. The junction had 14 bases not matched to a gene; V was cut back by 3 bases and J by 7 bases.

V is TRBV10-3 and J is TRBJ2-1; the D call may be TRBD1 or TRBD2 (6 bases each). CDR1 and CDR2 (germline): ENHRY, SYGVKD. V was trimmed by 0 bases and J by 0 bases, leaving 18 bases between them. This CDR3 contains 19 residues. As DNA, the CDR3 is TGTGCCATCAGTGAGTCGAATGGGGGGCGGAAAAACTCCTACAATGAGCAGTTCTTC. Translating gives CAISESNGGRKNSYNEQFF.

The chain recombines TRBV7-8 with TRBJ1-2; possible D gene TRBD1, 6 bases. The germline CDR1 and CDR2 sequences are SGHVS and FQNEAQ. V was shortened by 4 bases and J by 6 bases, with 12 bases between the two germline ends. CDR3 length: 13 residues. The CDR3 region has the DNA TGTGCCAGCAGCTCCTTCCAGGGGAATGGCTACACCTTC. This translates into CASSSFQGNGYTF.

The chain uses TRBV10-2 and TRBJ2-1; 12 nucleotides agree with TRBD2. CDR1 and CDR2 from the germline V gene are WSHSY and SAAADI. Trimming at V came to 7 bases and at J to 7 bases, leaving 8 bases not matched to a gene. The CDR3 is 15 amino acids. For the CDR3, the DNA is TGCGCCAGCACCCCTAGCGGGGGGGCCAGGAATGAGCAGTTCTTC. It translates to CASTPSGGARNEQFF.

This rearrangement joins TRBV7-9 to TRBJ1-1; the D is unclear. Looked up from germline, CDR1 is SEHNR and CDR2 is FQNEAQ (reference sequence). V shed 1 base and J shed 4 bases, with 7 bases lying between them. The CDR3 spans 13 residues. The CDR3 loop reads CASSLVETTEAFF. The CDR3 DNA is TGTGCCAGCAGCTTAGTAGAGACCACTGAAGCTTTCTTT.

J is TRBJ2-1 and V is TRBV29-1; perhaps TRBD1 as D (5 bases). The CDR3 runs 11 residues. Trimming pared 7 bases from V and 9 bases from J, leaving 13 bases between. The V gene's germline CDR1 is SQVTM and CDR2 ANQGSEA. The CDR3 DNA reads TGCAGCGGAACTCCAGGGCCTGAGCAGTTCTTC. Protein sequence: CSGTPGPEQFF.

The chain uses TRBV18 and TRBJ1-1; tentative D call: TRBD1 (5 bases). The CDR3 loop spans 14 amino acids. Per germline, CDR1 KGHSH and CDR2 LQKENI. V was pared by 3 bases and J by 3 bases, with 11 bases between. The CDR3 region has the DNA TGTGCCAGCTCACCTACAGGACGCTACACTGAAGCTTTCTTT. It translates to CASSPTGRYTEAFF.

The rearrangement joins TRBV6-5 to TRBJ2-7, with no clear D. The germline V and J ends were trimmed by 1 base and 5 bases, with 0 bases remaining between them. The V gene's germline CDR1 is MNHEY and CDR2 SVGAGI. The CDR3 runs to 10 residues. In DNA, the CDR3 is TGTGCCAGCAGTTACTACGAGCAGTACTTC. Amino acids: CASSYYEQYF.

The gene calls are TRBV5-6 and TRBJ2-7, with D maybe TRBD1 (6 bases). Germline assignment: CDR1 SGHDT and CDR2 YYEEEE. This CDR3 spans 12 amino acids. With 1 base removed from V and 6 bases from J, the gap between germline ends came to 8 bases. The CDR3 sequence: CASSLTGFEQYF. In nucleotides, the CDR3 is TGTGCCAGCAGCTTGACAGGGTTCGAGCAGTACTTC. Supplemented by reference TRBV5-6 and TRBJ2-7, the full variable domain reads DAGVTQSPTHLIKTRGQQVTLRCSPKSGHDTVSWYQQALGQGPQFIFQYYEEEERQRGNFPDRFSGHQFPNYSSELNVNALLLGDSALYLCASSLTGFEQYFGPGTRLTVT.

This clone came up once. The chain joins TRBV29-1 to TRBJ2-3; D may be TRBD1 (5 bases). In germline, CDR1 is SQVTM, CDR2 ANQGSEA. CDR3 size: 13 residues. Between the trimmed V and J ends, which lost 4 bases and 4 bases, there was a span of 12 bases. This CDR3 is CSVVQGPADTQYF. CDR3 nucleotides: TGCAGCGTTGTGCAGGGTCCCGCAGATACGCAGTATTTT.

The CDR3 sequence is CASSLGAVGDSPLHF. In DNA, the CDR3 is TGTGCCAGCAGCTTAGGGGCGGTGGGGGATTCACCCCTCCACTTT. V gene TRBV7-9 combines with J gene TRBJ1-6, with a tentative D call TRBD1 (5 bases). V lost 1 base to trimming and J lost 8 bases, with 12 bases between them. Per germline, CDR1 SEHNR and CDR2 FQNEAQ (reference sequence). This CDR3 has 15 residues.

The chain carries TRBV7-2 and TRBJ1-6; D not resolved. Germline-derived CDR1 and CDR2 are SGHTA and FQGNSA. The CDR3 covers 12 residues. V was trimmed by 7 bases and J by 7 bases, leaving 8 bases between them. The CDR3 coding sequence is TGTGCCAGCACCCGCCTGAATTCACCCCTCCACTTT. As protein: CASTRLNSPLHF.